One and the same sample provided the 27 T cell receptor beta chains below, sequenced in a study of CXCR3-negative and CXCR3-positive naive CD8 T cells. Notes on the study in general: Hydrophobicity of TRB CDR3s was greater in CXCR3-positive naive cells than in CXCR3-negative naive cells.

No antigen is known for these receptors. UMI-labeled 5' RACE yielded the TRB cDNA libraries. TCRdb re-called the 5' RACE reads and catalogs CDR3 proteins one per entry, DNA excluded. The repertoire table contains over 95,000 distinct CDR3 sequences. Sequenced material: naive CXCR3+ CD8+ T cells from blood. As for subset: CD45RO-CCR7+CD27+CD95- naive CD8+ T cells expressing CXCR3 (TNR3+). The origin of the receptors is a human donor in good health. Some clones in this sample may be carry-over from other donors' samples.

This sequence joins TRBV2 and TRBJ2-7; TCRdb's D gene call, TRBD2, goes unchecked for lack of DNA. CDR1 and CDR2 from the germline V gene are SNHLY and FYNNEI. The CDR3 runs 15 residues. CDR3 residues: CASSGAGKSSYEQYF.

The chain links TRBV6-2 or TRBV6-3 to TRBJ2-7; absent DNA, TCRdb's TRBD1 call cannot be checked. Per the germline V gene, CDR1 is MNHEY and CDR2 is SVGEGT. This CDR3 is 14 amino acids long. CDR3 loop: CASSYPRQSDEQYF.

This chain joins TRBV16 and TRBJ2-1; TCRdb reports TRBD2, a call that lacks DNA to check it against. This CDR3 is 15 amino acids long. The germline V gene has CDR1 KGHSY and CDR2 FQNENV. The CDR3 region is CASSPWTTSNGEQFF.

The V call is TRBV13, the J call TRBJ2-7; the D call from TCRdb, TRBD1, cannot be confirmed without DNA. The CDR3 sequence is 16 residues long. The V gene's germline CDR1 is PRHDT and CDR2 FYEKMQ (reference sequence). CDR3 loop: CASSQAGQLWGYEQYF. Variable domain in full (rest from reference TRBV13 and TRBJ2-7): AAGVIQSPRHLIKEKRETATLKCYPIPRHDTVYWYQQGPGQDPQFLISFYEKMQSDKGSIPDRFSAQQFSDYHSELNMSSLELGDSALYFCASSQAGQLWGYEQYFGPGTRLTVT.

The CDR3 region is CASSLSVVRDRAKNIQYF. The rearrangement uses TRBV28 and TRBJ2-4; the D call of TRBD1 rests on TCRdb alone, since no DNA is present to check it. The length of the CDR3 is 18 residues. Germline CDR1 is MDHEN and CDR2 is SYDVKM. Filled out from reference TRBV28 and TRBJ2-4, the complete variable domain reads DVKVTQSSRYLVKRTGEKVFLECVQDMDHENMFWYRQDPGLGLRLIYFSYDVKMKEKGDIPEGYSVSREKKERFSLILESASTNQTSMYLCASSLSVVRDRAKNIQYFGAGTRLSVL.

This CDR3 is CSVALLTGGSYEQYF. The chain links TRBV29-1 to TRBJ2-7; without DNA, the TCRdb call of TRBD1 cannot be checked. This CDR3 contains 15 residues. Germline loops: CDR1 SQVTM, CDR2 ANQGSEA.

The chain uses TRBV3-1 and TRBJ1-1; TCRdb's assignment of TRBD1 cannot be checked, as there is no DNA. Per the germline V gene, CDR1 is LGHDT and CDR2 is YNNKEL (reference sequence). This CDR3 spans 14 amino acids. The CDR3 loop is CASSQANSGTEAFF.

This chain connects TRBV6-2 or TRBV6-3 to TRBJ1-1. The CDR3 spans 12 residues. Per germline, CDR1 MNHEY and CDR2 SVGEGT. The CDR3 spells CASSYSVTEAFF.

V usage is TRBV5-5 and J usage is TRBJ2-2; without DNA, the TCRdb call of TRBD1 cannot be checked. The CDR3 totals 16 residues. Germline values: CDR1 SGHKS, CDR2 YYEKEE (reference sequence). CDR3 amino acids: CASSSGWGAGTGELFF.

The chain has TRBV7-9 and TRBJ1-1; without DNA, the TCRdb call of TRBD1 cannot be checked. CDR1 and CDR2 (germline): SEHNR, FQNEAQ (reference sequence). The CDR3 is 13 amino acids. This CDR3 reads CASSATGGTEAFF.

The chain employs TRBV28 and TRBJ2-7; no DNA is available, so the TRBD1 call from TCRdb remains unchecked. Germline CDR1 reads MDHEN; CDR2 reads SYDVKM. The CDR3 contains 15 residues. This CDR3 is CASSLGSPYSHEQYF.

This chain connects TRBV7-3 to TRBJ2-5; with no DNA, the TCRdb D assignment of TRBD1 cannot be verified. The CDR3 totals 14 residues. Germline assignment: CDR1 SGHTA and CDR2 FQGTGA. The CDR3 spells CASSFGTGGETQYF.

V usage is TRBV9 and J usage is TRBJ2-1; the D gene TCRdb calls, TRBD2, cannot be checked with no DNA. The CDR3 extends over 15 amino acids. Per the germline V gene, CDR1 is SGDLS and CDR2 is YYNGEE. CDR3 sequence: CASSVGGGAYTEQFF.

The chain is built from TRBV23-1 and TRBJ2-7; TCRdb designates TRBD1, a call that cannot be tested without DNA. TRBV23-1 is labeled an ORF, and its function is uncertain. The CDR3 contains 14 residues. CDR3 sequence reads: CASSPFRDPYEQYF.

The chain carries TRBV28 and TRBJ2-5; TCRdb returns TRBD1, unconfirmable since there is no DNA. The CDR3 covers 13 residues. In germline, CDR1 is MDHEN, CDR2 SYDVKM. This chain's CDR3 is CASSPGRGETQYF.

The J gene is TRBJ2-1, the V gene TRBV2; TCRdb selects TRBD2, and the lack of DNA leaves this call unchecked. Germline loops: CDR1 SNHLY, CDR2 FYNNEI. This CDR3 comprises 13 residues. The CDR3: CASRGGRAVEQFF.

V usage is TRBV6-4 and J usage is TRBJ2-5; TCRdb's D gene call, TRBD2, goes unchecked for lack of DNA. This CDR3 contains 15 residues. Germline V gene lookup returns CDR1 MRHNA and CDR2 SNTAGT. CDR3 in amino acids: CASSLLAAYQETQYF.

The V and J genes are TRBV29-1 and TRBJ2-7; the D gene TCRdb calls, TRBD1, cannot be checked with no DNA. The CDR3 runs to 13 residues. From germline, CDR1 is SQVTM and CDR2 ANQGSEA. The CDR3 here is CSVVTGGAYEQYF.

V and J are TRBV29-1 and TRBJ2-5; TCRdb's D call, TRBD2, is unchecked because there is no DNA. Germline CDR1 is SQVTM and CDR2 is ANQGSEA. The CDR3 loop spans 14 amino acids. The CDR3 spells CSVEVPAGWETQYF.

The chain employs TRBV28 and TRBJ2-1. Germline values: CDR1 MDHEN, CDR2 SYDVKM. The CDR3 is made up of 12 amino acids. CDR3 sequence: CASSFAMLQQFF. Variable domain in full (rest from reference TRBV28 and TRBJ2-1): DVKVTQSSRYLVKRTGEKVFLECVQDMDHENMFWYRQDPGLGLRLIYFSYDVKMKEKGDIPEGYSVSREKKERFSLILESASTNQTSMYLCASSFAMLQQFFGPGTRLTVL.

The chain recombines TRBV27 with TRBJ2-5. The CDR3 extends over 14 amino acids. The germline V gene has CDR1 MNHEY and CDR2 SMNVEV (reference sequence). The CDR3 is CASSLRPIQETQYF.

The rearrangement links TRBV27 to TRBJ2-1; absent DNA, TCRdb's TRBD2 call cannot be checked. The CDR3 covers 15 residues. Germline V gives CDR1 MNHEY, CDR2 SMNVEV (reference sequence). CDR3 sequence: CASSLLAPSLYEQFF.

The rearrangement joins TRBV7-9 to TRBJ2-7. The germline V gene encodes CDR1 SEHNR and CDR2 FQNEAQ (reference sequence). This CDR3 spans 11 amino acids. CDR3 amino acids: CASSLWGEQYF.

V and J are TRBV29-1 and TRBJ2-5; no DNA is available, so the TRBD1 call from TCRdb remains unchecked. This CDR3 spans 16 amino acids. The V gene's germline CDR1 is SQVTM and CDR2 ANQGSEA. Here the CDR3 reads CSVERTAGTGRETQYF.

The chain joins TRBV5-1 to TRBJ2-7; there is no DNA to check the TCRdb D call of TRBD2. The CDR3 consists of 13 residues. Germline V gene lookup returns CDR1 SGHRS and CDR2 YFSETQ. The CDR3 sequence is CASSLVGGGEQYF. The full variable domain, rest sourced from reference TRBV5-1 and TRBJ2-7, is KAGVTQTPRYLIKTRGQQVTLSCSPISGHRSVSWYQQTPGQGLQFLFEYFSETQRNKGNFPGRFSGRQFSNSRSEMNVSTLELGDSALYLCASSLVGGGEQYFGPGTRLTVT.

J is TRBJ1-1 and V is TRBV19; TCRdb proposes TRBD1, but this gene call is untestable without DNA. This CDR3 is built from 16 residues. Germline CDR1 is LNHDA and CDR2 is SQIVND (reference sequence). The chain's CDR3 is CASGHLGNWMNTEAFF.

The chain carries TRBV15 and TRBJ2-7; TCRdb picks TRBD2, but there is no DNA to check that call. CDR1 and CDR2 (germline): LNHNV, YYDKDF (reference sequence). The CDR3 length is 18 residues. CDR3 amino acids: CATSRDVSLGRPNYEQYF.